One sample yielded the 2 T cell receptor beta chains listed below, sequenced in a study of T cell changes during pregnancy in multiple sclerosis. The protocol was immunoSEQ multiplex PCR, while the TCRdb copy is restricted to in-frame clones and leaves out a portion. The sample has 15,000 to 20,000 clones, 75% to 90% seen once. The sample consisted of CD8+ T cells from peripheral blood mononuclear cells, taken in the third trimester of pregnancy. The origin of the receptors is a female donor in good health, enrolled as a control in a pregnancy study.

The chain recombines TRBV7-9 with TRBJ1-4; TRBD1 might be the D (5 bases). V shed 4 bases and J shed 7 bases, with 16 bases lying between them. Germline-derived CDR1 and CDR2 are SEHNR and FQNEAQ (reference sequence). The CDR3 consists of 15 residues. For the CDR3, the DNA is TGTGCCAGCAGCTCCCCAGACAGTAGCATTGAAAAACTGTTTTTT. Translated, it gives CASSSPDSSIEKLFF. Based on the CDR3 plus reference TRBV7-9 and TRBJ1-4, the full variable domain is DTGVSQNPRHKITKRGQNVTFRCDPISEHNRLYWYRQTLGQGPEFLTYFQNEAQLEKSRLLSDRFSAERPKGSFSTLEIQRTEQGDSAMYLCASSSPDSSIEKLFFGSGTQLSVL.

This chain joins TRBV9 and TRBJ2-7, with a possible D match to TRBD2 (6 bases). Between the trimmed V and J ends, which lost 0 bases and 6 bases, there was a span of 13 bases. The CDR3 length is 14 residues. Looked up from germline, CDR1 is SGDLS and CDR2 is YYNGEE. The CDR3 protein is CASSVGGRGLEQYF. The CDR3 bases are TGTGCCAGCAGCGTAGGGGGACGGGGACTCGAGCAGTACTTC.